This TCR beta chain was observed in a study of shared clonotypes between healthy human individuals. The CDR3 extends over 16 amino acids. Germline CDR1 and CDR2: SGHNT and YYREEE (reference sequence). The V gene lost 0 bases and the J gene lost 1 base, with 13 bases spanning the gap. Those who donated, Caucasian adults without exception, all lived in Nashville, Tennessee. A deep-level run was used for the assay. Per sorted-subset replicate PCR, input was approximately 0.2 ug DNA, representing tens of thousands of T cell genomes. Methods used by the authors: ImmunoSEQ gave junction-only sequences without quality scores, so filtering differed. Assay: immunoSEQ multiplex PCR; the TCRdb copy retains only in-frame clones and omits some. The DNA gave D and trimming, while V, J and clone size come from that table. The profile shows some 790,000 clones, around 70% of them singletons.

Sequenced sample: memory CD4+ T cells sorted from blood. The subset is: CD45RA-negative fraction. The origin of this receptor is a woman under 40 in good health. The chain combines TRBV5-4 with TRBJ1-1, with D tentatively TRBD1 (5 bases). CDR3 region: CASSLDGDQGNTEAFF. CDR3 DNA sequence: TGTGCCAGCAGCTTGGATGGGGATCAGGGGAACACTGAAGCTTTCTTT.